These 4 T cell receptor beta chains came from one sample sequenced in a study of T cells in Graves' hyperthyroidism and ophthalmopathy. RNA transcripts yielded amplified TCR beta CDR3 regions. Researchers ran a first-round RT-PCR on the TCR CDR3 using the HTBI primer set. TCRdb analysed the multiplex PCR reads with MiXCR anew, one entry per CDR3 protein. The sample shows some 650,000 distinct CDR3 sequences, more than 15% of them seen only once. The specimen was blood. The receptors come from a woman between 40 and 50 years old with Graves' ophthalmopathy.

The table lists this clonotype with a few counts. The chain has TRBV20-1 and TRBJ1-2; no clear D gene. Germline V gene sequence: CDR1 DFQATT, CDR2 SNEGSKA (reference sequence). Trimming cost V 5 bases and J 7 bases, with 11 bases left between them. This CDR3 is built from 11 residues. In DNA form, the CDR3 reads TGCAGTGCTTCTCGGTTATCTGGCTACACCTTC. This translates into CSASRLSGYTF.

This clonotype showed up many times. The V call is TRBV20-1, the J call TRBJ2-1; no definite D call. The V end was cut by 6 bases, the J end by 4 bases, with 4 bases between. Germline CDR1 reads DFQATT; CDR2 reads SNEGSKA (reference sequence). This CDR3 spans 10 amino acids. The DNA for the CDR3 is TGCAGTGCGACATACAATGAGCAGTTCTTC. As protein: CSATYNEQFF.

The rearrangement links TRBV6-1 to TRBJ1-2, with a possible D match to TRBD1 (5 bases). CDR1 and CDR2 (germline): MNHNS, SASEGT. V was trimmed by 5 bases and J by 8 bases, leaving 18 bases between them. The CDR3 spans 14 residues. The CDR3 reads CASSLIDSINGYTF. CDR3 coding DNA: TGTGCCAGCAGTCTTATAGACAGTATTAACGGCTACACCTTC.

This clonotype was counted many times. The chain joins TRBV7-3 to TRBJ2-3; tentative D call: TRBD1 (5 bases). V was pared by 0 bases and J by 2 bases, with 15 bases between. Germline V gives CDR1 SGHTA, CDR2 FQGTGA. The CDR3 is made up of 17 amino acids. The CDR3 loop reads CASSLTPIGVYTDTQYF. The CDR3 coding sequence is TGTGCCAGCAGCTTAACCCCGATAGGGGTATACACAGATACGCAGTATTTT.